This T cell receptor beta chain stems from a study of CD4 T cells in relation to SARS-CoV-2 and coronaviruses. Study results and limitations: This crossreactivity analysis covered spike protein alone, no other viral proteins.

Germline loops: CDR1 DFQATT, CDR2 SNEGSKA (reference sequence). This CDR3 is built from 11 residues. The V and J ends lost 7 bases and 9 bases, in that order; junction bases with no gene match: 6. Some clones are missing from TCRdb's copy, which holds only in-frame ones; the method was immunoSEQ multiplex PCR. The repertoire holds some 65,000 clones, 85% to 90% seen once, with more than 1.5% in the top ten. About this clone: Its antigen remains unidentified.

Unexposed donor CD4+ T cells date from about 2011-2018, before the COVID-19 pandemic. Naive and memory CD4+ T cells came from enriched cryopreserved PBMCs. The chain recombines TRBV20-1 with TRBJ2-1; TRBD1 matches 7 bases. Sequencing was carried out using memory CD4+ T cells from PBMCs. The clonotype originates from a human donor in good health. The CDR3 region has the DNA TGCAGTGGTGACAGGGTCACTGAGCAGTTCTTC. It translates to CSGDRVTEQFF.